This is a list of T cell receptor beta chains from one sample in a study of vaccination effects on CD4 cells after COVID-19. Their specific antigens are unknown. Libraries were prepared by immunoSEQ multiplex PCR; TCRdb keeps only in-frame clonotypes and omits some of them. The table lists around 56,000 clones, 60% to 85% of them singletons. The specimen comprised CD4+ T cells from PBMCs cultured without peptide, sampled before COVID-19 vaccination. All receptors derive from a human donor who received a COVID-19 vaccine. The CDR3 runs from the conserved cysteine through the conserved F or W. D genes are given only for firm matches. Clone size, where shown, is once, few, many, or a class for clones that have expanded.

J: TRBJ2-3; D: -; size: -; V: TRBV9; CDR3: CASSAFGRGGPDTQYF; DNA: TGTGCCAGCAGCGCCTTCGGGCGGGGAGGTCCAGATACGCAGTATTTT
J: TRBJ1-1; D: -; size: -; V: TRBV5-1; CDR3: CASSLDGIDTEAFF; DNA: TGCGCCAGCAGCTTGGATGGTATTGACACTGAAGCTTTCTTT
J: TRBJ2-6; D: TRBD1; size: -; V: TRBV7-3; CDR3: CASSSRQGSGANVLTF; DNA: TGTGCCAGCAGCTCCCGACAGGGCTCTGGGGCCAACGTCCTGACTTTC
J: TRBJ2-5; D: -; size: -; V: TRBV6-1; CDR3: CASSEYRVETQYF; DNA: TGTGCCAGCAGTGAATACAGGGTCGAGACCCAGTACTTC
J: TRBJ2-2; D: -; size: -; V: TRBV10-1; CDR3: CASRPGISAGELFF; DNA: TGCGCCAGCAGGCCAGGGATTAGCGCCGGGGAGCTGTTTTTT
J: TRBJ2-2; D: TRBD2; size: -; V: TRBV11-3; CDR3: CASSPGLASGELFF; DNA: TGTGCCAGCAGCCCTGGACTAGCGTCCGGGGAGCTGTTTTTT
J: TRBJ2-2; D: TRBD1; size: -; V: TRBV2; CDR3: CATGTGQDTGELFF; DNA: TGTGCCACCGGGACAGGGCAAGACACCGGGGAGCTGTTTTTT
J: TRBJ2-5; D: TRBD1; size: -; V: TRBV4-2; CDR3: CASSQDGVTGVRQETQYF; DNA: TGTGCCAGCAGCCAAGATGGCGTGACAGGGGTTCGGCAAGAGACCCAGTACTTC
J: TRBJ1-1; D: -; size: -; V: TRBV3-1/TRBV3-2; CDR3: CASSALGGLAEAFF; DNA: TGTGCCAGCAGCGCCCTAGGGGGATTAGCTGAAGCTTTCTTT
J: TRBJ2-3; D: -; size: -; V: TRBV6-1; CDR3: CASSEVDVRTDTQYF; DNA: TGTGCCAGCAGTGAAGTAGACGTACGCACAGATACGCAGTATTTT
J: TRBJ1-6; D: -; size: -; V: TRBV7-2; CDR3: CASSPQGSYNSPLHF; DNA: TGTGCCAGCAGCCCTCAGGGCTCCTATAATTCACCCCTCCACTTT
J: TRBJ2-2; D: TRBD1; size: -; V: TRBV6-5; CDR3: CASSSGGYGGELFF; DNA: TGTGCCAGCAGTTCAGGGGGTTATGGGGGGGAGCTGTTTTTT
J: TRBJ2-5; D: -; size: -; V: TRBV6-1; CDR3: CASSESLALRETQYF; DNA: TGTGCCAGCAGTGAGAGTCTAGCGTTGCGAGAGACCCAGTACTTC
J: TRBJ2-2; D: TRBD2; size: -; V: TRBV5-1; CDR3: CASSSGTTDTGELFF; DNA: TGCGCCAGCAGCTCAGGGACTACCGACACCGGGGAGCTGTTTTTT
J: TRBJ2-5; D: TRBD2; size: -; V: TRBV28; CDR3: CAGKGSSGGKETQYF; DNA: TGTGCCGGAAAAGGGTCTAGCGGGGGGAAAGAGACCCAGTACTTC
J: TRBJ2-3; D: -; size: -; V: TRBV25-1; CDR3: CASSDERGRADTQYF; DNA: TGTGCCAGCAGTGATGAAAGGGGGAGGGCAGATACGCAGTATTTT
J: TRBJ1-1; D: -; size: -; V: TRBV19; CDR3: CASSIGNTEAFF; DNA: TGTGCCAGTAGTATAGGTAACACTGAAGCTTTCTTT
J: TRBJ2-2; D: TRBD1; size: -; V: TRBV4-1; CDR3: CASRKTGQSNTGELFF; DNA: TGCGCCAGCAGAAAGACAGGGCAATCGAACACCGGGGAGCTGTTTTTT
J: TRBJ1-2; D: TRBD1; size: -; V: TRBV7-8; CDR3: CASSRDRGGYGYTF; DNA: TGTGCCAGCAGCAGAGACAGGGGCGGGTATGGCTACACCTTC
J: TRBJ2-3; D: TRBD2; size: -; V: TRBV10-2; CDR3: CASSTGTGRHTQYF; DNA: TGCGCCAGCAGTACCGGGACCGGGAGGCATACGCAGTATTTT
J: TRBJ1-2; D: -; size: -; V: TRBV4-3; CDR3: CASSQVGGGANYGYTF; DNA: TGCGCCAGCAGCCAAGTAGGGGGGGGAGCTAACTATGGCTACACCTTC
J: TRBJ2-3; D: -; size: -; V: TRBV4-2; CDR3: CASTPGRGGTDTQYF; DNA: TGTGCCAGCACCCCAGGTAGAGGGGGCACAGATACGCAGTATTTT
J: TRBJ1-6; D: -; size: -; V: TRBV27; CDR3: CATGPSSSYNSPLHF; DNA: TGTGCCACGGGACCGTCGAGCTCCTATAATTCACCCCTCCACTTT
J: TRBJ1-5; D: -; size: -; V: TRBV3-1/TRBV3-2; CDR3: CASSQDSTNQPQHF; DNA: TGTGCCAGCAGCCAAGACAGTACCAATCAGCCCCAGCATTTT
J: TRBJ1-3; D: -; size: -; V: TRBV6-6; CDR3: CASSTGSHGNTIYF; DNA: TGTGCCAGCAGTACAGGGTCACATGGAAACACCATATATTTT
J: TRBJ2-1; D: -; size: -; V: TRBV24-1; CDR3: CATSVGQGLSYNEQFF; DNA: TGTGCCACCAGTGTAGGGCAGGGACTCTCCTACAATGAGCAGTTCTTC
J: TRBJ1-5; D: -; size: -; V: TRBV2; CDR3: CASNQGGNQPQHF; DNA: TGTGCCAGCAATCAAGGCGGCAATCAGCCCCAGCATTTT
J: TRBJ2-6; D: TRBD1; size: -; V: TRBV27; CDR3: CASTFEIGDRVIPGANVLTF; DNA: TGTGCCAGCACCTTCGAGATCGGGGACAGGGTAATACCTGGGGCCAACGTCCTGACTTTC
J: TRBJ2-5; D: -; size: -; V: TRBV5-1; CDR3: CASSFNSGRDETQYF; DNA: TGCGCCAGCAGCTTTAATAGCGGTCGTGATGAGACCCAGTACTTC
J: TRBJ1-2; D: -; size: -; V: TRBV25-1; CDR3: CASSERQGYGYTF; DNA: TGTGCCAGCAGTGAACGCCAGGGCTATGGCTACACCTTC
J: TRBJ2-2; D: -; size: few; V: TRBV2; CDR3: CASSEAQGAVGELFF; DNA: TGTGCCAGCAGTGAAGCGCAGGGAGCCGTCGGGGAGCTGTTTTTT
J: TRBJ1-4; D: TRBD1; size: once; V: TRBV7-9; CDR3: CASSPGQGQEKLFF; DNA: TGTGCCAGCAGCCCTGGACAGGGACAGGAAAAACTGTTTTTT
J: TRBJ1-3; D: -; size: -; V: TRBV28; CDR3: CASYNRGSGNTIYF; DNA: TGTGCCAGCTATAATAGGGGCTCTGGAAACACCATATATTTT
J: TRBJ1-4; D: -; size: once; V: TRBV6-7; CDR3: CASSYEDWANEKLFF; DNA: TGTGCCAGCAGTTACGAGGACTGGGCTAATGAAAAACTGTTTTTT
J: TRBJ1-1; D: -; size: -; V: TRBV5-1; CDR3: CASSGDGRNTEAFF; DNA: TGCGCCAGCAGCGGGGACGGCAGGAACACTGAAGCTTTCTTT
J: TRBJ2-1; D: -; size: -; V: TRBV5-4; CDR3: CASSSPTGTRGDEQFF; DNA: TGTGCCAGCAGCTCTCCTACCGGGACTCGGGGCGATGAGCAGTTCTTC
J: TRBJ2-3; D: -; size: -; V: TRBV14; CDR3: CASSQDPVSAGRGAGTDTQYF; DNA: TGTGCCAGCAGCCAAGATCCTGTCTCCGCCGGTCGGGGGGCTGGCACAGATACGCAGTATTTT
J: TRBJ1-3; D: TRBD1; size: -; V: TRBV9; CDR3: CASSPGQGSQRNTIYF; DNA: TGTGCCAGCAGCCCAGGACAGGGGTCACAAAGAAACACCATATATTTT
J: TRBJ2-2; D: -; size: once; V: TRBV19; CDR3: CASSIQGNTGELFF; DNA: TGTGCCAGTAGTATTCAAGGGAACACCGGGGAGCTGTTTTTT
J: TRBJ1-2; D: -; size: -; V: TRBV7-9; CDR3: CASSYGTNYGYTF; DNA: TGTGCCAGCAGCTATGGGACTAACTATGGCTACACCTTC
J: TRBJ1-2; D: -; size: once; V: TRBV2; CDR3: CASSYTGVSDYGYTF; DNA: TGTGCCAGCAGCTATACCGGGGTGAGCGACTATGGCTACACCTTC
J: TRBJ1-3; D: TRBD1; size: -; V: TRBV30; CDR3: CASAGGQIISGNTIYF; DNA: TGTGCCTCCGCTGGGGGACAGATAATCTCTGGAAACACCATATATTTT
J: TRBJ2-2; D: -; size: -; V: TRBV2; CDR3: CASTRDIANTGELFF; DNA: TGTGCCAGCACCAGGGACATAGCGAACACCGGGGAGCTGTTTTTT
J: TRBJ1-3; D: -; size: -; V: TRBV29-1; CDR3: CSVASGGNTIYF; DNA: TGCAGCGTTGCCTCCGGCGGGAACACCATATATTTT
J: TRBJ2-1; D: -; size: -; V: TRBV6-2/TRBV6-3; CDR3: CASSYSGTLDKQFF; DNA: TGTGCCAGCAGTTACTCCGGGACCCTCGATAAACAGTTCTTC